This paragraph reports one T cell receptor beta chain. Generated by immunoSEQ multiplex PCR, the TCRdb table keeps only in-frame clones and is missing some. The table has 40,000 to 60,000 clones, under 70% seen once. This sample was included in a study of blood T cell repertoires in COVID-19. The specimen was peripheral blood. The TCR originated in a woman in her seventies with acute or convalescent COVID-19.

CDR3 bases: TGTGCCAGCAGTGGGGGAGGCCGTACCCTCCAAGAGACCCAGTACTTC. This encodes CASSGGGRTLQETQYF. The chain employs TRBV28 and TRBJ2-5; D perhaps matches TRBD2 (6 bases). The CDR3 extends over 16 amino acids. Germline assignment: CDR1 MDHEN and CDR2 SYDVKM. V lost 5 bases, J lost 1 base, and 17 bases lay in between.